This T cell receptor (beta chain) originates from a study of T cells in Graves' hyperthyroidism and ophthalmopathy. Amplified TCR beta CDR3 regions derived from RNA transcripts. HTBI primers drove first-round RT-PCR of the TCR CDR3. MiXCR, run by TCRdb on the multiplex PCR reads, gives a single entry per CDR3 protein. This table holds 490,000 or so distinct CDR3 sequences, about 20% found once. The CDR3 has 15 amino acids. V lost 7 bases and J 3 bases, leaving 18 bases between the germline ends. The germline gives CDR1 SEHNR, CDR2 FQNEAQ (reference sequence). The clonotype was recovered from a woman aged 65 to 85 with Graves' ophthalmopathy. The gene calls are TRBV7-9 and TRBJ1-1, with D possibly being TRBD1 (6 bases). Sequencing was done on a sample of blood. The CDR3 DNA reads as TGTGCCAGCACCGTTTGGGGGCAGAGGGACACTGAAGCTTTCTTT. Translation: CASTVWGQRDTEAFF.